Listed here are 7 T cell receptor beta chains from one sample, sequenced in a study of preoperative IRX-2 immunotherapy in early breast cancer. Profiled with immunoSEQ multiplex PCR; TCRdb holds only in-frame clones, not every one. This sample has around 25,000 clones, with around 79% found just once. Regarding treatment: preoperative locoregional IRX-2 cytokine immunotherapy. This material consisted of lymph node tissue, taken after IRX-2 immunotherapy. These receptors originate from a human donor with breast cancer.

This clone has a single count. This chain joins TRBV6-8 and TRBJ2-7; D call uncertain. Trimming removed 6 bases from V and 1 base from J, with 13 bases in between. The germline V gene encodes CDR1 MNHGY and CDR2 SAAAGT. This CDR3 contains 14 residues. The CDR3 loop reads CASSDIPLSYEQYF. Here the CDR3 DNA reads TGTGCCAGCAGCGACATTCCACTTTCCTACGAGCAGTACTTC.

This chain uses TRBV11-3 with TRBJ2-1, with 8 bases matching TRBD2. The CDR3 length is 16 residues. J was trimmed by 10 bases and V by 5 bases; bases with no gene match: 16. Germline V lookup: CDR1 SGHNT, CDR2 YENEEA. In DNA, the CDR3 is TGTGCCAGCAGCCCCCAAACTAGCGGAGTCGGTGGCGAGCAGTTCTTC. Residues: CASSPQTSGVGGEQFF.

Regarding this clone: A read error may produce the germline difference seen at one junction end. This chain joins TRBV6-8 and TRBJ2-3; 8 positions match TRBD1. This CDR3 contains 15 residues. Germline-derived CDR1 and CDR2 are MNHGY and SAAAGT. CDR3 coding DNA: TGTGCCATCAGTGGCGCAGGGGGCAACACAGATACGCAGTATTTT. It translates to CAISGAGGNTDTQYF.

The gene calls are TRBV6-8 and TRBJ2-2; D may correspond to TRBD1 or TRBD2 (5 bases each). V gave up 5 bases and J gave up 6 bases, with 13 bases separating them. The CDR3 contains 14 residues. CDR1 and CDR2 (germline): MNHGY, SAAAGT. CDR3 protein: CASSGTSRSGELFF. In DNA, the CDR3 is TGTGCCAGCAGTGGGACCTCCCGCTCCGGGGAGCTGTTTTTT.

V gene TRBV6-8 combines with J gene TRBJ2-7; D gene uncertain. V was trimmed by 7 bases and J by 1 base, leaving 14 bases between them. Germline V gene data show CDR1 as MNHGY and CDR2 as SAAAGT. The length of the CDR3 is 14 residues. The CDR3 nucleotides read TGTGCCAGCACTAGTTCATGTAAGTCCTACGAGCAGTACTTC. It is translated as CASTSSCKSYEQYF.

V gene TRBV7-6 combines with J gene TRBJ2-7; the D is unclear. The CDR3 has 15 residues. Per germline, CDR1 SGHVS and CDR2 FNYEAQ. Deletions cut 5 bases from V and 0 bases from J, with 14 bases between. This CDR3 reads CASSLAGPNSYEQYF. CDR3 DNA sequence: TGTGCCAGCAGCCTCGCTGGCCCAAACTCCTACGAGCAGTACTTC.

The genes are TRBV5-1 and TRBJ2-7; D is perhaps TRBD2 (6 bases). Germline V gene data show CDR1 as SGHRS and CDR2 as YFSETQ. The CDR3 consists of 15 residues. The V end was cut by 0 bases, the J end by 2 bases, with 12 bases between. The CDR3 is CASSLVPEGTYEQYF. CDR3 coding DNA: TGCGCCAGCAGCTTGGTTCCGGAGGGGACCTACGAGCAGTACTTC. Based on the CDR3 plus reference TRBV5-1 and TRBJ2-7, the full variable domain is KAGVTQTPRYLIKTRGQQVTLSCSPISGHRSVSWYQQTPGQGLQFLFEYFSETQRNKGNFPGRFSGRQFSNSRSEMNVSTLELGDSALYLCASSLVPEGTYEQYFGPGTRLTVT.